This TCR beta chain appears in the sequencing data of a study of control samples from healthy donors and cancer patients. This CDR3 is 16 amino acids long. CDR1 and CDR2 from the germline V gene are LNHDA and SQIVND (reference sequence). V gave up 5 bases and J gave up 4 bases; unmatched junction bases: 11. Measured with immunoSEQ multiplex PCR; TCRdb has only the in-frame clones, and not every one. The data contain some 140,000 clones, over 85% of them seen just once; the ten biggest clones take up about 10%. The chain combines TRBV19 with TRBJ1-1, with TRBD1 matching over 9 bases. The source is a man aged 25-45 years in good health. The specimen was blood. In DNA form, the CDR3 reads TGTGCCAGTAGTTACCGGGACAGGGTGTTTGGCACTGAAGCTTTCTTT. As protein: CASSYRDRVFGTEAFF.